The clone carrying this T cell receptor (beta chain) occurred once. CDR1 is LGHNA, CDR2 YNFKEQ, per germline. The CDR3 runs 16 residues. With 4 bases clipped from V and 5 bases from J, the junction kept 8 bases outside the gene matches. The data were obtained in a study of blood T cell repertoires in COVID-19. Study context: Donors of Cohort 3 who recovered were those that had two negative PCRs, clearance, or symptom resolution. PBMCs, B-cell-depleted T cells, or T cells were the source of the cDNA or gDNA that made up the material.

Generated by immunoSEQ multiplex PCR, the TCRdb table keeps only in-frame clones and is missing some. The sample records some 300,000 clones, more than 70% being singletons. Adults between roughly 18 and 95 years of age took part from about 24 US areas. Assignment of participants to cohorts was predicated upon participant-reported clinical history. The rearrangement joins TRBV4-2 to TRBJ2-3, with 11 nucleotides matching TRBD1. This clonotype was obtained from a woman aged 55-70 years in a cohort exposed to, infected with or recovered from COVID-19 (not recorded which). The source material was PBMCs or T cells enriched from blood (not recorded which). CDR3 loop: CASSRSDRGQGDTQYF. CDR3 nucleotide sequence: TGTGCCAGCAGCCGCTCGGACAGGGGGCAGGGAGATACGCAGTATTTT.